This TCR beta chain was captured by sequencing in a study of cytomegalovirus exposure and HLA in healthy donors. Study-level background: For the approximately 420 genotyped donors, roughly 81% fell within the Caucasian-associated ancestry cluster. Study observations and caveats: TCR beta sequences reportedly predicted the HLA-A and HLA-B alleles of most subjects accurately.

PCR involved 60 Vbeta and 13 Jbeta primers. Generated by immunoSEQ multiplex PCR, the TCRdb table keeps only in-frame clones and is missing some. The sample has 75,000 to 90,000 clones, 78% seen once. Comment on this clone: Its target is not known.

V lost 6 bases, J lost 5 bases, and 6 bases stayed unmatched. This CDR3 spans 13 amino acids. Germline V gene sequence: CDR1 MRHNA, CDR2 SNTAGT. Material for sequencing was PBMCs. The V and J genes are TRBV6-4 and TRBJ2-5; 7 bases map to TRBD1. The TCR sequence derives from a male donor in good health and CMV-seropositive. The CDR3 protein is CASSQGVVETQYF. In DNA form, the CDR3 reads TGTGCCAGCAGCCAGGGGGTAGTCGAGACCCAGTACTTC.